Detailed here is one TCR beta chain. These data come from a study of human T cells and chemical hapten exposure. The time point: patch test 3, about 24 weeks after DPC sensitization. Described treatment: therapeutic diphenylcyclopropenone sensitization with weekly scalp DPC. TCRdb itself ran the RACE reads through MiXCR, one entry per CDR3 protein. The sample yields 100,000 or so distinct CDR3 sequences, about 34% seen once. Trimming took 2 bases from V and 7 from J; bases not matched to a gene: 3. The CDR3 consists of 16 residues. Looked up from germline, CDR1 is MNHNY and CDR2 is SVGAGI (reference sequence).

The rearrangement links TRBV6-6 to TRBJ2-2; TRBD2 agrees at 14 bases. The input for sequencing was whole blood, taken in connection with sensitization to the hapten diphenylcyclopropenone (DPC). This clonotype was sampled from a man in his forties with alopecia areata. Some clones in this sample may be carry-over from other donors' samples. The CDR3 coding sequence is TGTGCCAGCAGTTACGGGACTAGCGGGAGAGGCGGGGAGCTGTTTTTT. Translation: CASSYGTSGRGGELFF.